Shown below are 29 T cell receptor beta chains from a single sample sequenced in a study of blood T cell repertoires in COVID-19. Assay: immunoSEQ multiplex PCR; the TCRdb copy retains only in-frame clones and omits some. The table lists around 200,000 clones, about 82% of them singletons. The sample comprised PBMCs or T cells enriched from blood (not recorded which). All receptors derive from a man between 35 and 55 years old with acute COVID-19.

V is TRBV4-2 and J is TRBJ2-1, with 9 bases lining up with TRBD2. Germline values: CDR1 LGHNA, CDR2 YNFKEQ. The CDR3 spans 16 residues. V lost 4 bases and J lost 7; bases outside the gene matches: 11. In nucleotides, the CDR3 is TGTGCCAGCAGCCGGAACCAGCGGGAGGCCTTTAATGAGCAGTTCTTC. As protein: CASSRNQREAFNEQFF.

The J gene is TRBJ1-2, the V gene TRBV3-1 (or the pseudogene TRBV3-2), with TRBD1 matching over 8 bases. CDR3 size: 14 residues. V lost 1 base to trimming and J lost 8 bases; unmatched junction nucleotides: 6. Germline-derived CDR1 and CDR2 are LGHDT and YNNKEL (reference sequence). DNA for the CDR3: TGTGCCAGCAGCCAAGGCCGGACAGGGCGGGGCTACACCTTC. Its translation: CASSQGRTGRGYTF.

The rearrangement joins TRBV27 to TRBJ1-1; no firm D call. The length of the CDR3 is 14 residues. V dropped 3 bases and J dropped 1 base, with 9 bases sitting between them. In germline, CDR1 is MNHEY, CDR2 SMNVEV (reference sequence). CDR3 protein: CASSLEGKNTEAFF. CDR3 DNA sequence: TGTGCCAGCAGTTTGGAGGGTAAGAACACTGAAGCTTTCTTT.

The CDR3 coding sequence is TGCAGTGCTAGTAAGGTGCCAGGCTCCGAGCAGTACTTC. This translates into CSASKVPGSEQYF. The chain is built from TRBV20-1 and TRBJ2-7; no firm D call. With 3 bases removed from V and 6 bases from J, the gap between germline ends came to 15 bases. Germline CDR1 reads DFQATT; CDR2 reads SNEGSKA (reference sequence). CDR3 length: 13 residues.

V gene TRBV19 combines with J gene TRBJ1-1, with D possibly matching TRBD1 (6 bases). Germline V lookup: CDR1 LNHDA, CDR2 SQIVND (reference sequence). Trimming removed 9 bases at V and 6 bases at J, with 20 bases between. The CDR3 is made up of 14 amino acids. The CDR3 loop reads CASTKGGGVAEAFF. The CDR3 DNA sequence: TGTGCCAGCACCAAAGGGGGGGGAGTTGCTGAAGCTTTCTTT.

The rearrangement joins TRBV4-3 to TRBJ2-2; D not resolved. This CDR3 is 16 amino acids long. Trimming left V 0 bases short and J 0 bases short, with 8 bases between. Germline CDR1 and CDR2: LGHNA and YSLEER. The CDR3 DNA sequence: TGCGCCAGCAGCCAAGATTACCAGACGAACACCGGGGAGCTGTTTTTT. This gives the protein CASSQDYQTNTGELFF.

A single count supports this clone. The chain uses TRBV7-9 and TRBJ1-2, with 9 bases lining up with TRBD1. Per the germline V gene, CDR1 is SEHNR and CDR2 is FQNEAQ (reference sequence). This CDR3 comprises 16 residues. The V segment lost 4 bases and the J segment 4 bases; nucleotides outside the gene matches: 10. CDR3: CASSSGQGTNLYGYTF. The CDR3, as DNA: TGTGCCAGCAGCTCTGGACAGGGGACAAACCTCTATGGCTACACCTTC.

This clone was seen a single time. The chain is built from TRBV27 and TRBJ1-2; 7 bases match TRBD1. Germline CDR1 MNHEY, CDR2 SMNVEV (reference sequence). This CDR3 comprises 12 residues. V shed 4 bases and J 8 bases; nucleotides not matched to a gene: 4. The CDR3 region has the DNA TGTGCCAGCAGTTCGTCGACAGGGGGCTACACCTTC. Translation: CASSSSTGGYTF.

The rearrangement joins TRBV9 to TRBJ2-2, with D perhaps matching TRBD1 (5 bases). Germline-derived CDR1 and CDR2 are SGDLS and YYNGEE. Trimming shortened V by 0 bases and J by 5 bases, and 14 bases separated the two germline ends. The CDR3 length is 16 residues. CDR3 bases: TGTGCCAGCAGCGTAGAAGACCCAGGGTATACCGGGGAGCTGTTTTTT. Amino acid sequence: CASSVEDPGYTGELFF.

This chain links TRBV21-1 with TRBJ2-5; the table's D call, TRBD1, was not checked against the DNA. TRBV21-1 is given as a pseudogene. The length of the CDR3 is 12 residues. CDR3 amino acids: CARGKRQETQYF. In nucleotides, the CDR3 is TGTGCGAGGGGGAAGAGGCAAGAGACCCAGTACTTC.

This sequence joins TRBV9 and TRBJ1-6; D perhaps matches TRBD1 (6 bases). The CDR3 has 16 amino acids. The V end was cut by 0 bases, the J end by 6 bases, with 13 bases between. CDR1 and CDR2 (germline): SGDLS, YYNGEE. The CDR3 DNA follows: TGTGCCAGCAGCGTAGGGACAGTGGCGGCTAATTCACCCCTCCACTTT. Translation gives CASSVGTVAANSPLHF.

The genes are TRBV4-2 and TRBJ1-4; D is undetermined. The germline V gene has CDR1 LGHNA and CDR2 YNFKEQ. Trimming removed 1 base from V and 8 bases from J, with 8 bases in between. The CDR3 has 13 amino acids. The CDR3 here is CASSQVTREKLFF. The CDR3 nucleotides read TGTGCCAGCAGCCAAGTTACAAGAGAAAAACTGTTTTTT.

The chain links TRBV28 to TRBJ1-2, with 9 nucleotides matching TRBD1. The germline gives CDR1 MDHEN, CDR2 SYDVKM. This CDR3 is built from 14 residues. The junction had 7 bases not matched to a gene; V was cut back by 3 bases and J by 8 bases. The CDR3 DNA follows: TGTGCCAGCAGTTTCCAGGGACAGGGTGGAGGCTACACCTTC. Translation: CASSFQGQGGGYTF.

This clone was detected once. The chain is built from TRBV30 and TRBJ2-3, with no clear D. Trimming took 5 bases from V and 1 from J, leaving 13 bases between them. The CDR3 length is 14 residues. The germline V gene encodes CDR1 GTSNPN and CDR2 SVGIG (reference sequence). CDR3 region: CAWDRVWGTDTQYF. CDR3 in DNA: TGTGCCTGGGACCGGGTTTGGGGCACAGATACGCAGTATTTT.

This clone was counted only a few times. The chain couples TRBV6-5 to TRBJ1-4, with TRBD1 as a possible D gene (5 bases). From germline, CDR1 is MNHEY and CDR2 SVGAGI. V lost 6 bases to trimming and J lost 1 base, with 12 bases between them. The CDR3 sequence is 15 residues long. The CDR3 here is CASRAGGETNEKLFF. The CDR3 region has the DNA TGTGCCAGCAGAGCTGGGGGGGAAACTAATGAAAAACTGTTTTTT.

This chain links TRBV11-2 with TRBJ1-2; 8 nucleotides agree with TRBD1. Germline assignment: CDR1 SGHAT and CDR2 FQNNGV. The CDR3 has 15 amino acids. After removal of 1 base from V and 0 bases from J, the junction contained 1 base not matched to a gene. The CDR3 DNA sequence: TGTGCCAGCAGCTTAGGACAGGGGACTAACTATGGCTACACCTTC. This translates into CASSLGQGTNYGYTF.

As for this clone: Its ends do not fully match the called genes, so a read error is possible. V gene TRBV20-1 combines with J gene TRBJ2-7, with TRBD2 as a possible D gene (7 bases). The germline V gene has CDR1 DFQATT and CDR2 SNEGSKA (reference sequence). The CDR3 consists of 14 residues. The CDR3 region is CSASWGGTTYEQSF. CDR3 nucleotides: TGCAGTGCTAGTTGGGGGGGGACAACCTACGAGCAGTCCTTC.

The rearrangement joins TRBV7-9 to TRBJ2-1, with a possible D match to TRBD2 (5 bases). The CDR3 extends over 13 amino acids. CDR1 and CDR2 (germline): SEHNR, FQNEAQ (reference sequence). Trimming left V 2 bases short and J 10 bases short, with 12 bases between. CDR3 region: CASSLTLWEEQFF. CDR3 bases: TGTGCCAGCAGCTTAACATTGTGGGAGGAGCAGTTCTTC.

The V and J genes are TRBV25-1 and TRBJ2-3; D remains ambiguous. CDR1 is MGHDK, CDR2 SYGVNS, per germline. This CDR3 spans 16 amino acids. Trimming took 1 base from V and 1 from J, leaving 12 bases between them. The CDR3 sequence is CASSESTAVGTDTQYF. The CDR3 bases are TGTGCCAGCAGTGAATCAACAGCCGTGGGCACAGATACGCAGTATTTT.

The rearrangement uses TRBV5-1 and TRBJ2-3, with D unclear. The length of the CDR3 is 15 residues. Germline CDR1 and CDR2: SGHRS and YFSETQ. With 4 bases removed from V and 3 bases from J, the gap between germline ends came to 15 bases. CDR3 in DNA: TGCGCCAGCAGCCCCCACCACGCAGGAACAGATACGCAGTATTTT. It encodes CASSPHHAGTDTQYF.

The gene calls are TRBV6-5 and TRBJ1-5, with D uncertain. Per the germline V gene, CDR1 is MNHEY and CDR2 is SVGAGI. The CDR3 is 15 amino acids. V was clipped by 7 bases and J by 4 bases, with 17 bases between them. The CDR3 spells CASTIEPTTNQPQHF. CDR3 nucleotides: TGTGCCAGCACCATTGAGCCCACTACTAATCAGCCCCAGCATTTT.

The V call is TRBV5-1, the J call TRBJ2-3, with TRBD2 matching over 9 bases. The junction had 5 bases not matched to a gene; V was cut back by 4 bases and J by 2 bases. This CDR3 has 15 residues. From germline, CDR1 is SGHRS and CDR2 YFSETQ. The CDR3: CASSPGTSYTDTQYF. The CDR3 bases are TGCGCCAGCAGCCCAGGGACTAGCTACACAGATACGCAGTATTTT.

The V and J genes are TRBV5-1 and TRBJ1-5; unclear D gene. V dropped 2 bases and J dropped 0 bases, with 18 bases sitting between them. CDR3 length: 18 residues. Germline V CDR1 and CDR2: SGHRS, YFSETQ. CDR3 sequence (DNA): TGCGCCAGCAGCTTCCCCAAGGTTAGACGAGGTAGCAATCAGCCCCAGCATTTT. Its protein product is CASSFPKVRRGSNQPQHF.

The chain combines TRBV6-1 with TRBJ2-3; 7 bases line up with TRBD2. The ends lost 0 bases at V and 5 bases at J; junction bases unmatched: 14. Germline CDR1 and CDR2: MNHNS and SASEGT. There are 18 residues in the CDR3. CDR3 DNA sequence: TGTGCCAGCAGTGAAGCCCGGTCCGGGGAGGGCCACAGAGATACGCAGTATTTT. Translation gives CASSEARSGEGHRDTQYF.

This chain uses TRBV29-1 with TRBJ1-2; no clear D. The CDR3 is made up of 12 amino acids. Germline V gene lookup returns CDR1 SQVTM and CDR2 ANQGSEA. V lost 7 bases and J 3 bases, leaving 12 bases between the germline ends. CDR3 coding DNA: TGCAGCGCCTCATTTTCGGACTATGGCTACACCTTC. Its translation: CSASFSDYGYTF.

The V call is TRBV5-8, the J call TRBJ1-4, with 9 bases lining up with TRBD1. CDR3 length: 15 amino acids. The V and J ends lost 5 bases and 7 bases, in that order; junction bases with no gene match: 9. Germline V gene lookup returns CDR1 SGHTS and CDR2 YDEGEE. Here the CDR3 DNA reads TGTGCCAGCAGTGTGAACAGGGGGCTAGCTGAAAAACTGTTTTTT. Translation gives CASSVNRGLAEKLFF.

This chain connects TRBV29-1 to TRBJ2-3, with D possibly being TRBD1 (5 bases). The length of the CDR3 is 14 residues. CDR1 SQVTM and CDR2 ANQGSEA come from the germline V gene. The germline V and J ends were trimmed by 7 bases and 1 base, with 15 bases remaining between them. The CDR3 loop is CSAPIGVGTDTQYF. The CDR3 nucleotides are TGCAGCGCCCCAATAGGGGTGGGCACAGATACGCAGTATTTT.

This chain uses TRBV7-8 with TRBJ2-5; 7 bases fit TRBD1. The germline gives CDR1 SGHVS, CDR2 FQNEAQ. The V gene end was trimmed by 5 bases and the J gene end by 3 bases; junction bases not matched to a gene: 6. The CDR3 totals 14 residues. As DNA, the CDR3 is TGTGCCAGCAGCCAACAGGGGAGAGAAGAGACCCAGTACTTC. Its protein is CASSQQGREETQYF.

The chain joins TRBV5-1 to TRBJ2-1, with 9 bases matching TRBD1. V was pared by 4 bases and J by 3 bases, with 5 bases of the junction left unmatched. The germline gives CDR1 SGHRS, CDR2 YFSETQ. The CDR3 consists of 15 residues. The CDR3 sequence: CASSPGQGGYNEQFF. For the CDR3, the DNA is TGCGCCAGCAGCCCGGGACAGGGAGGCTACAATGAGCAGTTCTTC.